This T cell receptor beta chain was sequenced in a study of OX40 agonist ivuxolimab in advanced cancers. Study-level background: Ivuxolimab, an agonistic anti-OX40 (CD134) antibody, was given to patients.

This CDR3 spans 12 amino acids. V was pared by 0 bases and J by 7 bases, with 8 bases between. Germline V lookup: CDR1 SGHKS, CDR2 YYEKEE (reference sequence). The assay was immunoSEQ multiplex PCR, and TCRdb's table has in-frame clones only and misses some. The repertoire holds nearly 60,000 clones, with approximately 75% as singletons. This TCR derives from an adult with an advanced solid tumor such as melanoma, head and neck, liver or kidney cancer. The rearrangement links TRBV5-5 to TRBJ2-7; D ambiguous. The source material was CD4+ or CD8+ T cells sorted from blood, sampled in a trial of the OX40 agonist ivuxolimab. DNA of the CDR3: TGTGCCAGCAGCTTGGGCGAAGGAGAGCAGTACTTC. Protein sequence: CASSLGEGEQYF.